Here is one T cell receptor beta chain with its context. The antigen is not known. Using immunoSEQ multiplex PCR, the repertoire was profiled, and TCRdb retains in-frame clones only, with some absent. Altogether approximately 190,000 clones are present, 94% being singletons, with the ten largest covering roughly 9.8%. This specimen comes from a study of T cell responses to AZD1222 COVID-19 vaccine. The CDR3 covers 17 residues. V shed 3 bases and J shed 7 bases, with 24 bases lying between them. CDR1 is SGHTS, CDR2 YDEGEE, per germline. Whole-study results and caveats: Donor demographics were predominantly white British with a female majority; clonal diversity may be underestimated.

The source material was peripheral blood, sampled on day 0 of AZD1222 vaccination. The sequence came from an adult in good health. This chain uses TRBV5-8 with TRBJ2-3; unclear D gene. CDR3 in amino acids: CASSSLPFRVNLNTQYF. DNA of the CDR3: TGTGCCAGCAGCTCGTTACCGTTTAGGGTAAATCTGAATACGCAGTATTTT.